The 27 T cell receptor beta chains given below trace back to one sample, sequenced in a study of Graves' ophthalmopathy and Graves' hyperthyroidism. As the template, RNA transcripts were used to amplify TCR beta CDR3 regions. Scientists carried out first-round RT-PCR using HTBI primers and then a second-round multiplex PCR. MiXCR was run by TCRdb on the multiplex PCR reads, yielding one entry per CDR3 protein. The table shows roughly 400,000 distinct CDR3 sequences, with less than 20% occurring only once. Sequencing was done on a sample of peripheral blood. The receptors were gathered from a woman between 18 and 29 years old with stable Graves' hyperthyroidism.

This clonotype was recorded at least ten times. The rearrangement joins TRBV20-1 to TRBJ1-6; no clear D gene. The V gene's germline CDR1 is DFQATT and CDR2 SNEGSKA (reference sequence). This CDR3 region has 18 residues. Between the trimmed V and J ends, which lost 0 bases and 2 bases, there was a span of 17 bases. This CDR3 is CSARDRKWSVPYNSPLHF. For the CDR3, the DNA is TGCAGTGCTAGAGATCGAAAATGGAGTGTACCCTATAATTCACCCCTCCACTTT.

This clonotype has a count of ten or more. The chain links TRBV7-6 to TRBJ2-5, with D perhaps matching TRBD2 (6 bases). Germline CDR1 reads SGHVS; CDR2 reads FNYEAQ. The CDR3 contains 15 residues. V lost 6 bases, J lost 1 base, and 15 bases lay in between. The chain's CDR3 is CASSLLGGGQETQYF. CDR3 DNA: TGTGCCAGCAGTCTTCTGGGAGGCGGCCAAGAGACCCAGTACTTC.

This clonotype was observed at least ten times. The V and J genes are TRBV11-1 and TRBJ2-7, with 7 bases matching TRBD1. Per germline, CDR1 SGHAT and CDR2 FQDESV (reference sequence). The CDR3 consists of 16 residues. V was clipped by 1 base and J by 5 bases; unmatched bases: 11. This CDR3 is CASSLGDSRYGHEQYF. For the CDR3, the DNA is TGTGCCAGCAGCTTAGGGGACAGCCGGTATGGCCACGAGCAGTACTTC.

There are many counts of this clonotype. The chain has TRBV12-3 or TRBV12-4 and TRBJ1-5; D is ambiguous. The CDR3 consists of 13 residues. The ends were cut back, 3 bases at V and 4 bases at J, with 7 bases in the middle. The CDR3 loop is CASSFIANQPQHF. The CDR3 region has the DNA TGTGCCAGCAGTTTTATCGCAAATCAGCCCCAGCATTTT.

This clonotype was detected many times. A much more abundant neighbour one base away suggests this may be a read error. V gene TRBV7-9 combines with J gene TRBJ1-1; D gene unclear. Trimming shortened V by 2 bases and J by 1 base, and 5 bases separated the two germline ends. The CDR3 is 13 residues long. Per the germline V gene, CDR1 is SEHNR and CDR2 is FQNEAQ (reference sequence). CDR3 region: CASSLNGNTEAFF. The CDR3, as DNA: TGTGCCAGCAGCTTAAACGGGAACACTGAAGCTTTCTTT.

This clonotype was seen at least ten times. The chain employs TRBV11-2 and TRBJ2-7, with 8 bases that match TRBD2. CDR1 and CDR2 from the germline V gene are SGHAT and FQNNGV. V shed 2 bases and J 4 bases; nucleotides not matched to a gene: 10. The CDR3 loop spans 16 amino acids. Here the CDR3 DNA reads TGTGCCAGCAGCTTACGATTAGCGGGGAGCCCATACGAGCAGTACTTC. Protein product: CASSLRLAGSPYEQYF.

There are many counts of this clonotype. This sequence joins TRBV2 and TRBJ1-6; the D gene is possibly TRBD1 (6 bases). V shed 8 bases and J shed 5 bases, with 16 bases lying between them. CDR3 length: 15 residues. Germline assignment: CDR1 SNHLY and CDR2 FYNNEI. CDR3 bases: TGTGCCAGCCGTAAAAGGGGGGACAATAATTCACCCCTCCACTTT. Translation gives CASRKRGDNNSPLHF.

This clonotype showed up just a few times. The chain carries TRBV5-1 and TRBJ1-1; D is unclear. The V gene lost 4 bases and the J gene lost 4 bases, with 20 bases spanning the gap. Germline-derived CDR1 and CDR2 are SGHRS and YFSETQ. This CDR3 spans 16 amino acids. For the CDR3, the DNA is TGCGCCAGCAGCCTCTCGGGTCGGAATTTAGTCACTGAAGCTTTCTTT. Translated, it gives CASSLSGRNLVTEAFF.

This clonotype was observed at least ten times. V gene TRBV7-3 combines with J gene TRBJ1-6; D not resolved. V lost 0 bases and J 8 bases, leaving 8 bases between the germline ends. The CDR3 runs to 14 residues. Germline V gene lookup returns CDR1 SGHTA and CDR2 FQGTGA. For the CDR3, the DNA is TGTGCCAGCAGCTTAACAGGGAACCATTCACCCCTCCACTTT. The encoded protein is CASSLTGNHSPLHF.

This clonotype came up many times. This chain links TRBV12-3 or TRBV12-4 with TRBJ1-1; D might be TRBD1 (6 bases). V was clipped by 3 bases and J by 5 bases, with 16 bases between them. The CDR3 has 15 amino acids. The CDR3 sequence is CASSLFRGVGTEAFF. The DNA for the CDR3 is TGTGCCAGCAGTTTGTTCAGGGGCGTGGGTACTGAAGCTTTCTTT.

This clonotype was recorded many times. The CDR3 does not close with the conserved phenylalanine or tryptophan, likely indicating a read error. The DNA is omitted, as the CDR3 cannot be located on it reliably, and the CDR3 follows TCRdb's listing. This chain links TRBV7-9 with TRBJ2-7. Germline V gene lookup returns CDR1 SEHNR and CDR2 FQNEAQ (reference sequence). The CDR3 sequence runs 13 residues, both termini included. The CDR3 here is CASSLSTSGRLQL.

In its sample, this clonotype was seen many times. The rearrangement uses TRBV10-3 and TRBJ2-5, with TRBD1 identical over 9 bases. This CDR3 comprises 16 residues. V trimming: 1 base; J trimming: 0 bases; junction bases outside the gene matches: 3. CDR1 and CDR2 from the germline V gene are ENHRY and SYGVKD. The CDR3, as DNA: TGTGCCATCAGTGAGTTCCGGACAGGGGACCAAGAGACCCAGTACTTC. It translates to CAISEFRTGDQETQYF.

This clonotype was recorded at least ten times. The rearrangement links TRBV7-9 to TRBJ2-7, with D perhaps matching TRBD1 (6 bases). The CDR3 has 14 amino acids. Germline CDR1 SEHNR, CDR2 FQNEAQ (reference sequence). Trimming removed 5 bases at V and 2 bases at J, with 13 bases between. The CDR3 reads CASSHTDRPYEQYF. For the CDR3, the DNA is TGTGCCAGCAGCCACACCGACAGGCCCTACGAGCAGTACTTC.

The chain is built from TRBV18 and TRBJ2-5; D possibly corresponds to TRBD1 (5 bases). The length of the CDR3 is 15 residues. The germline gives CDR1 KGHSH, CDR2 LQKENI. V lost 1 base and J 4 bases, leaving 13 bases between the germline ends. CDR3 nucleotide sequence: TGTGCCAGCTCACCACTCCCAGGGCCCGCAGAGACCCAGTACTTC. Its translation: CASSPLPGPAETQYF.

The chain carries TRBV19 and TRBJ2-7; 7 nucleotides match TRBD1. Germline V gene lookup returns CDR1 LNHDA and CDR2 SQIVND (reference sequence). The CDR3 has 17 amino acids. With 3 bases clipped from V and 0 bases from J, the junction kept 11 bases outside the gene matches. Written as DNA, the CDR3 is TGTGCCAGTAGTATGGGTCAACAGGGGTTCTACTCCTACGAGCAGTACTTC. It encodes CASSMGQQGFYSYEQYF.

This clonotype has a count of ten or more. The chain is built from TRBV27 and TRBJ1-5, with 10 nucleotides matching TRBD1. Germline V gene sequence: CDR1 MNHEY, CDR2 SMNVEV (reference sequence). This CDR3 has 14 amino acids. V trimming: 5 bases; J trimming: 5 bases; junction bases outside the gene matches: 3. This CDR3 reads CASSGTGVDQPQHF. The CDR3 DNA sequence: TGTGCCAGCAGTGGGACAGGGGTGGATCAGCCCCAGCATTTT.

This clonotype was picked up many times. The chain is built from TRBV6-2 or TRBV6-3 and TRBJ2-7; the D gene is possibly TRBD2 (6 bases). The CDR3 is 13 residues long. Germline CDR1 MNHEY, CDR2 SVGEGT. The germline V and J ends were trimmed by 8 bases and 2 bases, with 13 bases remaining between them. Here the CDR3 DNA reads TGTGCCAGCCGGGACTTTCGCACCTACGAGCAGTACTTC. Protein product: CASRDFRTYEQYF.

This clonotype was counted many times. The rearrangement links TRBV6-1 to TRBJ1-3; D not certain. Trimming pared 4 bases from V and 7 bases from J, leaving 14 bases between. The germline V gene encodes CDR1 MNHNS and CDR2 SASEGT. The CDR3 is made up of 14 amino acids. The CDR3 region is CASSAEQISNTIYF. The CDR3 DNA follows: TGTGCCAGCAGTGCTGAACAGATCTCGAACACCATATATTTT.

The chain employs TRBV19 and TRBJ1-1, with 10 bases that match TRBD1. Looked up from germline, CDR1 is LNHDA and CDR2 is SQIVND (reference sequence). This CDR3 is built from 15 residues. V lost 7 bases to trimming and J lost 1 base; unmatched junction nucleotides: 6. CDR3: CASKGTGAQNTEAFF. The CDR3 DNA follows: TGTGCCAGTAAGGGGACAGGGGCTCAGAACACTGAAGCTTTCTTT.

This clonotype was counted many times. V gene TRBV6-5 combines with J gene TRBJ1-3; tentative D call: TRBD1 (6 bases). This CDR3 has 16 residues. V lost 0 bases, J lost 0 bases, and 9 bases lay in between. The V gene's germline CDR1 is MNHEY and CDR2 SVGAGI. CDR3 DNA: TGTGCCAGCAGTTACTCCGACAGGATCTCTGGAAACACCATATATTTT. It is translated as CASSYSDRISGNTIYF.

This clonotype has a handful of counts. This chain joins TRBV7-8 and TRBJ1-3; D possibly corresponds to TRBD1 (5 bases). V lost 3 bases to trimming and J lost 0 bases, with 18 bases between them. Germline CDR1 is SGHVS and CDR2 is FQNEAQ. The CDR3 extends over 18 amino acids. The CDR3 sequence: CASSFHLDNTPSGNTIYF. DNA of the CDR3: TGTGCCAGCAGCTTCCACCTGGACAATACCCCCTCTGGAAACACCATATATTTT.

This clonotype was counted ten times or more. The V call is TRBV19, the J call TRBJ1-5; 7 nucleotides agree with TRBD1. The CDR3 runs 15 residues. The V and J ends lost 6 bases and 0 bases, in that order; junction bases with no gene match: 5. Germline CDR1 reads LNHDA; CDR2 reads SQIVND (reference sequence). The CDR3 here is CASRGTVYSNQPQHF. The DNA for the CDR3 is TGTGCCAGTAGAGGGACAGTTTATAGCAATCAGCCCCAGCATTTT. The whole variable domain, filled in from reference TRBV19 and TRBJ1-5, reads DGGITQSPKYLFRKEGQNVTLSCEQNLNHDAMYWYRQDPGQGLRLIYYSQIVNDFQKGDIAEGYSVSREKKESFPLTVTSAQKNPTAFYLCASRGTVYSNQPQHFGDGTRLSIL.

This clonotype was seen many times. V and J are TRBV20-1 and TRBJ1-1; D ambiguous. Per germline, CDR1 DFQATT and CDR2 SNEGSKA (reference sequence). The CDR3 contains 14 residues. Trimming removed 3 bases from V and 6 bases from J, with 17 bases in between. CDR3 in amino acids: CSASAPGHDAEAFF. CDR3 nucleotide sequence: TGCAGTGCTAGTGCCCCCGGGCATGACGCTGAAGCTTTCTTT.

This chain connects TRBV7-3 to TRBJ2-7; no clear D gene. CDR3 length: 13 amino acids. Germline V CDR1 and CDR2: SGHTA, FQGTGA. Trimming cost V 2 bases and J 6 bases, with 11 bases left between them. The CDR3 loop is CASSLSVGTEQYF. For the CDR3, the DNA is TGTGCCAGCAGCTTATCGGTAGGAACCGAGCAGTACTTC.

In its sample, this clonotype was seen many times. This chain links TRBV6-2 or TRBV6-3 with TRBJ1-1; a possible D gene is TRBD1 (5 bases). CDR1 and CDR2 (germline): MNHEY, SVGEGT. The CDR3 has 16 amino acids. V lost 3 bases to trimming and J lost 3 bases, with 17 bases between them. The CDR3 bases are TGTGCCAGCAGTTATGAGGTGGGGGGACCGGACACTGAAGCTTTCTTT. It is translated as CASSYEVGGPDTEAFF.

This clonotype was seen ten or more times. The chain has TRBV5-4 and TRBJ1-3; tentative D call: TRBD1 (6 bases). V lost 2 bases to trimming and J lost 4 bases, with 10 bases between them. The CDR3 contains 14 residues. Germline V gene data show CDR1 as SGHNT and CDR2 as YYREEE (reference sequence). CDR3 bases: TGTGCCAGCAGCTTCCCAGGGGCGGGAAACACCATATATTTT. Protein product: CASSFPGAGNTIYF.

The sample holds many counts of this clonotype. V and J are TRBV7-8 and TRBJ2-7; the D gene is possibly TRBD1 (5 bases). Per germline, CDR1 SGHVS and CDR2 FQNEAQ. CDR3 length: 14 residues. The V gene lost 5 bases and the J gene lost 2 bases, with 13 bases spanning the gap. The CDR3 loop reads CASSPRQGTYEQYF. In DNA, the CDR3 is TGTGCCAGCAGCCCCCGCCAGGGTACCTACGAGCAGTACTTC.